This is a list of T cell receptor beta chains from one sample in a study of Ad26.COV2.S vaccination and SARS-CoV-2 variants. Clones were read by immunoSEQ multiplex PCR, and TCRdb kept only the in-frame ones, dropping some. The sample records more than 300,000 clones, 70% to 90% being singletons. The source was peripheral blood, collected in a trial of Ad26.COV2.S vaccine versus placebo. The receptors originated from a person aged 18-60 years who received the Ad26.COV2.S COVID-19 vaccine or a placebo. Each CDR3 is given with its conserved first and last residue. Each record gives: clone size, V gene, CDR3 protein. Clone size, where shown, is once, few, many, or a class for clones that have expanded.

size: few; V: TRBV5-1; CDR3: CASSLPGQPYYEQYF
size: once; V: TRBV14; CDR3: CASSRDRWPDTQYF
size: once; V: TRBV15; CDR3: CATSPGAGTNEKLFF
size: -; V: TRBV19; CDR3: CASSIDLLAGGRTDTQYF
size: -; V: TRBV5-1; CDR3: CASSFGTGVEKLFF
size: -; V: TRBV5-1; CDR3: CASSLSNPGTGPLFYYGYTF
size: -; V: TRBV3-1/TRBV3-2; CDR3: CASSQGTSGGVSNEQFF
size: -; V: TRBV7-9; CDR3: CASSPGQSTDTQYF
size: -; V: TRBV30; CDR3: CAWRIPGTGPNEKLFF
size: -; V: TRBV19; CDR3: CASSMGQEQETQYF
size: -; V: TRBV6-5; CDR3: CASSLGRGTDTQYF
size: -; V: TRBV4-1; CDR3: CASSQALVEPQHF
size: -; V: TRBV3-1/TRBV3-2; CDR3: CASSQEILSSSPLHF
size: -; V: TRBV6-5; CDR3: CASTPRADSNQPQHF
size: once; V: TRBV6-2/TRBV6-3; CDR3: CASSYSDLRTGGWYSNQPQHF
size: -; V: TRBV7-9; CDR3: CATRDPGREQYF
size: -; V: TRBV7-8; CDR3: CASRNQGLANTEAFF
size: -; V: TRBV19; CDR3: CASSISGPRNTQYF
size: -; V: TRBV7-2; CDR3: CASSLDLGVPNYGYTF
size: -; V: TRBV7-2; CDR3: CASSPRRVGYNSPLHF
size: -; V: TRBV7-9; CDR3: CASSLGQGARNTIYF
size: -; V: TRBV6-2/TRBV6-3; CDR3: CASSYPTGGNEAFF
size: -; V: TRBV11-2; CDR3: CASSQREGAYEQYF
size: -; V: TRBV29-1; CDR3: CSVGQGFGEQYF
size: once; V: TRBV7-2; CDR3: CASSPQGGYEQYF
size: -; V: TRBV27; CDR3: CASSFDGGRGDNYGYTF
size: -; V: TRBV11-3; CDR3: CASSFSGDPTDTQYF
size: -; V: TRBV27; CDR3: CASSPRGANYGYTF
size: -; V: TRBV3-1/TRBV3-2; CDR3: CASSPLGIRYGYTF
size: once; V: TRBV12-5; CDR3: CASGHRQGLAMNTEAFF
size: -; V: TRBV2; CDR3: CASSEEQFYEQYF
size: -; V: TRBV30; CDR3: CAWSTLQGPGSPLHF
size: -; V: TRBV7-6; CDR3: CASSLLTGVSNTGELFF
size: many; V: TRBV7-6; CDR3: CASSLPSGVGSGANVLTF
size: -; V: TRBV9; CDR3: CASSVGGEQFF
size: -; V: TRBV19; CDR3: CASSKGQFYGYTF
size: -; V: TRBV4-1; CDR3: CASSQATGNSGANVLTF
size: -; V: TRBV6-5; CDR3: CASSYSSGGEEKLFF
size: -; V: TRBV27; CDR3: CASRSSRDRVYGYTF
size: -; V: TRBV25-1; CDR3: CASSPPGTGSGELFF
size: -; V: TRBV3-1/TRBV3-2; CDR3: CASSQGRGLSYNEQFF
size: -; V: TRBV7-2; CDR3: CASSLVESWTGGGYTF